Following are 20 T cell receptor beta chains from one sample sequenced in a study of T-cell memory formation after mild COVID-19. TCRdb analysed the 5' RACE reads with MiXCR anew, one entry per CDR3 protein. The table includes 550,000 to 700,000 distinct CDR3 sequences, approximately 18% detected once. The sequenced sample consisted of PBMCs or a T cell subset sorted from them (not recorded which). The receptors shown here come from an adult woman who had mild COVID-19 (a few samples of this study predate the infection). Cell type and time point are not known.

This clonotype was seen more than once but under ten times. The rearrangement uses TRBV5-4 and TRBJ2-1; a weak D match, TRBD2 (5 bases). Germline CDR1 reads SGHNT; CDR2 reads YYREEE (reference sequence). The CDR3 totals 12 residues. V was trimmed by 4 bases and J by 9 bases, leaving 11 bases between them. In nucleotides, the CDR3 is TGTGCCAGCAGCGCCACTAGTGTTGAGCAGTTCTTC. Protein: CASSATSVEQFF.

The chain couples TRBV7-8 to TRBJ2-1; weak D call: TRBD2 (7 bases). V lost 3 bases and J lost 4, with 16 bases in between. Germline lookup yields CDR1 SGHVS and CDR2 FQNEAQ. This CDR3 has 16 amino acids. The CDR3 protein is CASSLGGGADYNEQFF. The CDR3 DNA reads TGTGCCAGCAGCTTGGGAGGGGGGGCGGATTACAATGAGCAGTTCTTC.

The chain has TRBV7-6 and TRBJ2-7, with a possible D match to TRBD2 (6 bases). The V gene lost 4 bases and the J gene lost 5 bases, with 15 bases spanning the gap. The CDR3 runs 14 residues. Per germline, CDR1 SGHVS and CDR2 FNYEAQ. DNA for the CDR3: TGTGCCAGCAGCTCAGTTCGGGGGTACCACGAGCAGTACTTC. Translated, it gives CASSSVRGYHEQYF.

This clonotype was detected a few times. J is TRBJ2-2 and V is TRBV5-1, with TRBD2 matching over 7 bases. J gave up 6 bases and V 0 bases, and 8 bases lay outside the gene matches. The CDR3 spans 16 residues. Germline lookup yields CDR1 SGHRS and CDR2 YFSETQ. CDR3 region: CASSLAAGVSSGELFF. CDR3 DNA: TGCGCCAGCAGCTTGGCCGCGGGGGTTTCATCCGGGGAGCTGTTTTTT.

This clonotype was recorded many times. The V gene is TRBV5-5, the J gene TRBJ2-7; D remains ambiguous. V was pared by 4 bases and J by 5 bases, with 10 bases between. The CDR3 is 12 amino acids. The germline CDR1 and CDR2 sequences are SGHKS and YYEKEE (reference sequence). The CDR3 DNA reads TGTGCCAGCAGCCTAGATCTCGACGAGCAGTACTTC. Encoded protein: CASSLDLDEQYF.

This chain connects TRBV28 to TRBJ1-3; 8 nucleotides align to TRBD1. Trimming removed 1 base from V and 3 bases from J; junction bases left unmatched: 2. This CDR3 is 15 amino acids long. The germline gives CDR1 MDHEN, CDR2 SYDVKM. CDR3 loop: CASSLLQGVGNTIYF. For the CDR3, the DNA is TGTGCCAGCAGTTTATTACAGGGGGTTGGAAACACCATATATTTT.

This clonotype was picked up one time. The genes are TRBV6-6 and TRBJ2-5, with 9 nucleotides matching TRBD1. The ends lost 6 bases at V and 3 bases at J; junction bases unmatched: 11. The CDR3 loop spans 16 amino acids. CDR1 and CDR2 from the germline V gene are MNHNY and SVGAGI (reference sequence). CDR3 nucleotides: TGTGCCAGCAGCTCAAACAGGGGGCTAAGGGAAGAGACCCAGTACTTC. Translated: CASSSNRGLREETQYF.

This clonotype came up a few times. V is TRBV5-1 and J is TRBJ1-1; D perhaps matches TRBD1 (6 bases). Trimming removed 4 bases from V and 1 base from J, with 14 bases in between. This CDR3 has 15 residues. CDR1 is SGHRS and CDR2 is YFSETQ in the germline V gene. The CDR3: CASSISGHTNTEAFF. CDR3 in DNA: TGCGCCAGCAGCATTTCGGGACACACGAACACTGAAGCTTTCTTT.

The gene calls are TRBV6-1 and TRBJ2-1; D not resolved. Trimming shortened V by 4 bases and J by 8 bases, and 15 bases separated the two germline ends. The CDR3 totals 14 residues. Germline V gene sequence: CDR1 MNHNS, CDR2 SASEGT. The CDR3 DNA sequence: TGTGCCAGCAGTGCTTACCGAATCACCGATGAGCAGTTCTTC. Amino acid sequence: CASSAYRITDEQFF.

This clonotype was observed a handful of times. In DNA, the CDR3 is TGTGCCAGCAGCTTATCGGCGCTAGCGGGAGGGCGGGGAAACATTCAGTACTTC. Its protein is CASSLSALAGGRGNIQYF. J is TRBJ2-4 and V is TRBV7-2; 12 bases are a match to TRBD2. The length of the CDR3 is 18 residues. The germline gives CDR1 SGHTA, CDR2 FQGNSA. Trimming at V came to 2 bases and at J to 6 bases, leaving 11 bases not matched to a gene.

This clonotype was seen ten or more times. The chain joins TRBV4-2 to TRBJ2-1; 7 positions match TRBD1. The V and J ends lost 4 bases and 6 bases, in that order; junction bases with no gene match: 12. The CDR3 is 16 residues long. Germline CDR1 is LGHNA and CDR2 is YNFKEQ. The CDR3 nucleotides read TGTGCCAGCAGCCCCTCAGACAGGGCTCTCGGCAATGAGCAGTTCTTC. Its translation is CASSPSDRALGNEQFF.

This clonotype appeared a single time. This chain uses TRBV4-2 with TRBJ2-1; 8 nucleotides align to TRBD2. Trimming cost V 2 bases and J 7 bases; bases outside gene matches: 16. The CDR3 length is 18 residues. CDR1 is LGHNA and CDR2 is YNFKEQ in the germline V gene. CDR3 protein: CASSQRTGVAGYGNEQFF. The CDR3 coding sequence is TGTGCCAGCAGCCAACGGACTGGGGTAGCGGGGTATGGGAATGAGCAGTTCTTC.

This clonotype appeared a few times. One junction end disagrees with the germline gene, perhaps due to a read error. The rearrangement links TRBV29-1 to TRBJ1-2; 7 bases match TRBD1. This CDR3 spans 15 amino acids. The V gene's germline CDR1 is SQVTM and CDR2 ANQGSEA. As DNA, the CDR3 is TGCAGCGTTCAAGATTACCGGGACAGAGGATATGGCTACACCTTC. Amino acid sequence: CSVQDYRDRGYGYTF.

This sequence joins TRBV7-2 and TRBJ2-7; D possibly corresponds to TRBD1 (5 bases). The CDR3 runs to 15 residues. Deletions cut 5 bases from V and 3 bases from J, with 17 bases between. Germline V lookup: CDR1 SGHTA, CDR2 FQGNSA. In DNA form, the CDR3 reads TGTGCCAGCAGCCCTGAAATCACTACAGGCTACGAGCAGTACTTC. This encodes CASSPEITTGYEQYF.

This clonotype was detected a few times. CDR3 loop: CASSRDGFHTGELFF. The DNA of the CDR3 is TGTGCCAGCAGTCGGGACGGGTTCCACACCGGGGAGCTGTTTTTT. The V call is TRBV12-3 or TRBV12-4, the J call TRBJ2-2; the D gene could be TRBD1 or TRBD2 (5 bases each). Trimming took 5 bases from V and 3 from J, leaving 13 bases between them. The CDR3 has 15 amino acids.

The rearrangement uses TRBV6-6 and TRBJ2-5, with 9 positions matching TRBD1. Germline-derived CDR1 and CDR2 are MNHNY and SVGAGI (reference sequence). This CDR3 spans 16 amino acids. J gave up 4 bases and V 4 bases, and 10 bases lay outside the gene matches. The DNA for the CDR3 is TGTGCCAGCAGTTCCACCCCAGGACAGGGGAGAGAGACCCAGTACTTC. This gives the protein CASSSTPGQGRETQYF.

The V gene is TRBV20-1, the J gene TRBJ2-7; D is possibly TRBD1 (6 bases). Germline V gene data show CDR1 as DFQATT and CDR2 as SNEGSKA (reference sequence). The germline V and J ends were trimmed by 5 bases and 6 bases, with 14 bases remaining between them. The CDR3 is 12 residues long. The CDR3 region is CSAGYRVGEQYF. As DNA, the CDR3 is TGCAGTGCTGGATACAGGGTCGGCGAGCAGTACTTC.

This clonotype came up many times. The CDR3 region is CASSFGTYSYEQYF. The CDR3 coding sequence is TGTGCCAGCAGTTTTGGGACCTACTCCTACGAGCAGTACTTC. V gene TRBV6-6 combines with J gene TRBJ2-7; D may match TRBD1 or TRBD2 (5 bases each). V lost 4 bases and J 0 bases, leaving 10 bases between the germline ends. The germline CDR1 and CDR2 sequences are MNHNY and SVGAGI (reference sequence). There are 14 residues in the CDR3.

This clonotype was counted only a few times. This chain links TRBV5-5 with TRBJ2-5, with 14 bases matching TRBD2. CDR1 SGHKS and CDR2 YYEKEE come from the germline V gene (reference sequence). This CDR3 contains 15 residues. The V and J ends lost 3 bases and 5 bases, in that order; junction bases with no gene match: 3. This CDR3 is CASSSGLAGVETQYF. The CDR3 DNA reads as TGTGCCAGCAGCTCGGGACTAGCGGGGGTGGAGACCCAGTACTTC.

This clonotype was recorded a few times. This chain uses TRBV20-1 with TRBJ2-7; tentatively, D is TRBD1 (5 bases). CDR1 and CDR2 (germline): DFQATT, SNEGSKA (reference sequence). The CDR3 has 14 residues. The V gene lost 3 bases and the J gene lost 3 bases, with 15 bases spanning the gap. As DNA, the CDR3 is TGCAGTGCTAGGGAACGACAGTTTAGCTACGAGCAGTACTTC. This sequence encodes CSARERQFSYEQYF.